Below, 14 T cell receptor beta chains from the same sample are listed, as sequenced in a study of blood T cell repertoires in COVID-19. Repertoires were generated with immunoSEQ multiplex PCR, while TCRdb's copy carries only in-frame clones and drops some. The profile shows around 200,000 clones, about 90% of them singletons. Sample: peripheral blood. The receptors were gathered from a man aged 18 to 30 with active or convalescent COVID-19.

This chain links TRBV11-2 with TRBJ2-5, with 7 bases matching TRBD2. The CDR3 is 15 amino acids. V lost 5 bases to trimming and J lost 2 bases; unmatched junction nucleotides: 8. Germline V gene sequence: CDR1 SGHAT, CDR2 FQNNGV. DNA for the CDR3: TGTGCCAGCAGCCCAGTTGGGGGAGGGCAAGAGACCCAGTACTTC. It translates to CASSPVGGGQETQYF.

The chain carries TRBV6-2 or TRBV6-3 and TRBJ2-2, with 13 nucleotides matching TRBD2. CDR1 MNHEY and CDR2 SVGEGT come from the germline V gene. The trim removed 2 bases at V and 6 bases at J, leaving 12 bases unmatched. This CDR3 has 19 residues. The chain's CDR3 is CASSYPTSGRTTRSGELFF. CDR3 DNA: TGTGCCAGCAGTTACCCGACTAGCGGGAGGACTACACGGTCCGGGGAGCTGTTTTTT.

The rearrangement uses TRBV28 and TRBJ2-2; 10 positions agree with TRBD2. J lost 7 bases, V lost 5 bases, and 13 bases had no gene match. CDR1 is MDHEN and CDR2 is SYDVKM in the germline V gene. The CDR3 runs to 17 residues. Here the CDR3 DNA reads TGTGCCAGCAGTCCCAGAAGCGGGAGGGTTATCATCGGGGAGCTGTTTTTT. Its protein product is CASSPRSGRVIIGELFF. The full variable domain, rest sourced from reference TRBV28 and TRBJ2-2, is DVKVTQSSRYLVKRTGEKVFLECVQDMDHENMFWYRQDPGLGLRLIYFSYDVKMKEKGDIPEGYSVSREKKERFSLILESASTNQTSMYLCASSPRSGRVIIGELFFGEGSRLTVL.

V usage is TRBV5-1 and J usage is TRBJ1-1, with 9 positions matching TRBD1. V trimming: 4 bases; J trimming: 1 base; junction bases outside the gene matches: 2. Germline-derived CDR1 and CDR2 are SGHRS and YFSETQ. The CDR3 contains 14 residues. Here the CDR3 reads CASSPQGANTEAFF. The CDR3 DNA reads TGCGCCAGCAGCCCACAGGGGGCGAACACTGAAGCTTTCTTT.

This rearrangement joins TRBV27 to TRBJ2-7, with TRBD1 matching over 9 bases. Germline lookup yields CDR1 MNHEY and CDR2 SMNVEV (reference sequence). The J segment lost 1 base and the V segment lost 6 bases, leaving 4 bases of the junction unmatched. The CDR3 runs to 14 residues. CDR3 region: CASSLGTGSYEQYF. CDR3 nucleotides: TGTGCCAGCAGCCTCGGGACAGGGTCCTACGAGCAGTACTTC.

This chain joins TRBV7-9 and TRBJ2-5, with TRBD2 matching 8 bases. The germline V gene has CDR1 SEHNR and CDR2 FQNEAQ (reference sequence). The CDR3 has 14 amino acids. Unmatched junction bases numbered 0, after V lost 0 bases and J lost 3 bases. The CDR3 coding sequence is TGTGCCAGCAGCTTAGCTAGCGGGAAAGAGACCCAGTACTTC. Its translation is CASSLASGKETQYF.

The chain has TRBV15 and TRBJ2-1, with D possibly being TRBD1 (5 bases). The CDR3 has 15 residues. V lost 3 bases, J lost 3 bases, and 12 bases lay in between. Germline CDR1 LNHNV, CDR2 YYDKDF (reference sequence). The CDR3 sequence is CATSRAGSVYNEQFF. The CDR3, as DNA: TGTGCCACCAGCAGGGCAGGGTCGGTCTACAATGAGCAGTTCTTC.

This sequence joins TRBV4-3 and TRBJ1-1; D uncertain. The CDR3 runs to 15 residues. The germline V gene encodes CDR1 LGHNA and CDR2 YSLEER. Trimming took off 0 bases at V and 3 bases at J, with 11 bases between the two ends. CDR3 amino acids: CASSQDPGLYTEAFF. The CDR3 bases are TGCGCCAGCAGCCAAGATCCCGGTCTTTACACTGAAGCTTTCTTT.

V and J are TRBV27 and TRBJ1-1, with 7 bases lining up with TRBD1. This CDR3 has 14 amino acids. J was trimmed by 3 bases and V by 3 bases; bases with no gene match: 4. Germline V gene lookup returns CDR1 MNHEY and CDR2 SMNVEV (reference sequence). CDR3 sequence: CASSFRQGDTEAFF. The CDR3 DNA reads as TGTGCCAGCAGTTTTAGACAGGGAGACACTGAAGCTTTCTTT.

CDR3 coding DNA: TGTGCCAGTAGCGCAGGGATTAATCAGCCCCAGCATTTT. It encodes CASSAGINQPQHF. The V call is TRBV19, the J call TRBJ1-5; possibly TRBD1 for D (5 bases). Germline loops: CDR1 LNHDA, CDR2 SQIVND (reference sequence). V dropped 6 bases and J dropped 4 bases, with 10 bases sitting between them. The CDR3 contains 13 residues.

The chain has TRBV10-3 and TRBJ2-7, with TRBD1 matching over 8 bases. Trimming cost V 3 bases and J 2 bases; bases outside gene matches: 9. Germline V gene data show CDR1 as ENHRY and CDR2 as SYGVKD. The CDR3 contains 16 residues. Written as DNA, the CDR3 is TGTGCCATCAGTGACCTTAGGGACAGGTCCACCTACGAGCAGTACTTC. This encodes CAISDLRDRSTYEQYF.

In this sample, this clone turned up a few times. This chain connects TRBV7-7 to TRBJ2-7; D is perhaps TRBD1 (6 bases). Germline CDR1 reads SSHAT; CDR2 reads FNYEAQ (reference sequence). This CDR3 region has 15 residues. The V gene lost 5 bases and the J gene lost 5 bases, with 19 bases spanning the gap. CDR3 region: CASSPGTRGVDEQYF. As DNA, the CDR3 is TGTGCCAGCAGCCCCGGGACCAGGGGAGTTGACGAGCAGTACTTC.

This rearrangement joins TRBV7-9 to TRBJ1-2, with D tentatively TRBD1 (5 bases). Trimming took off 5 bases at V and 2 bases at J, with 18 bases between the two ends. CDR3 length: 16 residues. Germline CDR1 is SEHNR and CDR2 is FQNEAQ (reference sequence). The CDR3 bases are TGTGCCAGCAGCGCATCCGGGGGGGATCTAAACTATGGCTACACCTTC. Translation: CASSASGGDLNYGYTF. The variable domain in full, completed from reference TRBV7-9 and TRBJ1-2, reads DTGVSQNPRHKITKRGQNVTFRCDPISEHNRLYWYRQTLGQGPEFLTYFQNEAQLEKSRLLSDRFSAERPKGSFSTLEIQRTEQGDSAMYLCASSASGGDLNYGYTFGSGTRLTVV.

Comment on this clone: This sample also contains other DNA sequences that code for the same CDR3. The chain combines TRBV19 with TRBJ1-2; the D gene is possibly TRBD1 (5 bases). The CDR3 has 13 amino acids. CDR1 is LNHDA, CDR2 SQIVND, per germline (reference sequence). Trimming took 6 bases from V and 8 from J, leaving 16 bases between them. CDR3 sequence (DNA): TGTGCCAGTAGCACTCAGGGTCGAGACGGCTACACCTTC. Protein product: CASSTQGRDGYTF.